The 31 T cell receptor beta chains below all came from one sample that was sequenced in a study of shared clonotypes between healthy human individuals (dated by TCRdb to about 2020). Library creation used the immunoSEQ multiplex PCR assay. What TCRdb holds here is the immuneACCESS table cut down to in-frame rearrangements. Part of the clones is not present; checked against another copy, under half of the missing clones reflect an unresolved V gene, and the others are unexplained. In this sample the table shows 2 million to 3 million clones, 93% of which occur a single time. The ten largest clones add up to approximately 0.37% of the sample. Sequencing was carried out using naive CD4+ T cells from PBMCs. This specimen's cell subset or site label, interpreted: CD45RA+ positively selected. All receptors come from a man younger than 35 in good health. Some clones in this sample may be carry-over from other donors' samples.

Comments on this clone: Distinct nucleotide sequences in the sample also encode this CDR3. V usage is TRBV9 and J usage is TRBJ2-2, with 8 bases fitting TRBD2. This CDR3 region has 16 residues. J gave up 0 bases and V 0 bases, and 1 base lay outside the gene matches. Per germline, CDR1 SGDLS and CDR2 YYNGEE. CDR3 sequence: CASSVAGGPNTGELFF. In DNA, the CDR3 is TGTGCCAGCAGCGTAGCGGGGGGGCCGAACACCGGGGAGCTGTTTTTT.

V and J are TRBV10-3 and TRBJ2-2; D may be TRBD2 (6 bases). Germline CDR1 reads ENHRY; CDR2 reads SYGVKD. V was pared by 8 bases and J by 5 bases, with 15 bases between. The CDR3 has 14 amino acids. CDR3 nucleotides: TGTGCCATCTCTCTAGCGAGCGGGACCGGGGAGCTGTTTTTT. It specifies CAISLASGTGELFF.

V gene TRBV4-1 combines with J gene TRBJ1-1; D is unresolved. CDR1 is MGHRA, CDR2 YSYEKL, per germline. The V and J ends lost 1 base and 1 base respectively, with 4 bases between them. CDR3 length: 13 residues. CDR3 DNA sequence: TGCGCCAGCAGCCAAGGACAGAACACTGAAGCTTTCTTT. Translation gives CASSQGQNTEAFF.

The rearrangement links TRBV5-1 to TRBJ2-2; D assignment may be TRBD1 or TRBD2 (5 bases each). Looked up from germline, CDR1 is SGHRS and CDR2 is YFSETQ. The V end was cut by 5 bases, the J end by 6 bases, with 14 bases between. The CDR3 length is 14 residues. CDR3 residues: CASSSLLGAGELFF. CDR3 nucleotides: TGCGCCAGCAGTTCACTGCTGGGGGCCGGGGAGCTGTTTTTT.

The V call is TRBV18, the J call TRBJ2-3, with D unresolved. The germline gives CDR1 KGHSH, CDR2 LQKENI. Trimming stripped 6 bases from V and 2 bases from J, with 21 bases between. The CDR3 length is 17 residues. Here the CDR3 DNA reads TGTGCCAGCTCGCCAAGTCAGTATCGGAGATTCACAGATACGCAGTATTTT. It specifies CASSPSQYRRFTDTQYF.

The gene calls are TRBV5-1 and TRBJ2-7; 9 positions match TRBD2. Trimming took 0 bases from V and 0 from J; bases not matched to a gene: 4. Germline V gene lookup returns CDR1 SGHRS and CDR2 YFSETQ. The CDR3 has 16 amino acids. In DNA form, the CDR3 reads TGCGCCAGCAGCTTGGGGGCTAGCGGGGACTCCTACGAGCAGTACTTC. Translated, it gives CASSLGASGDSYEQYF. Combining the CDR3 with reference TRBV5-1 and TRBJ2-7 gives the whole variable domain KAGVTQTPRYLIKTRGQQVTLSCSPISGHRSVSWYQQTPGQGLQFLFEYFSETQRNKGNFPGRFSGRQFSNSRSEMNVSTLELGDSALYLCASSLGASGDSYEQYFGPGTRLTVT.

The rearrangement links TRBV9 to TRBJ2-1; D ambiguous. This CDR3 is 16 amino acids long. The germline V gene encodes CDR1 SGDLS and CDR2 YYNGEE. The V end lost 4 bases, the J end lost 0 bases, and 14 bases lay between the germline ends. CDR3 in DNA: TGTGCCAGCAGCATCCGTGGCGACGGCTCCTACAATGAGCAGTTCTTC. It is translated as CASSIRGDGSYNEQFF. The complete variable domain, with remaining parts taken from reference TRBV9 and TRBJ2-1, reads DSGVTQTPKHLITATGQRVTLRCSPRSGDLSVYWYQQSLDQGLQFLIQYYNGEERAKGNILERFSAQQFPDLHSELNLSSLELGDSALYFCASSIRGDGSYNEQFFGPGTRLTVL.

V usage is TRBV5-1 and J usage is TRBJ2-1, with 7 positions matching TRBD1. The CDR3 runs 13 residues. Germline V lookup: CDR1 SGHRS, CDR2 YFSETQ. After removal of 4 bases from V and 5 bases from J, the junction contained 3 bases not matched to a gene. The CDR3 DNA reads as TGCGCCAGCAGCATAGGACAGGACAATGAGCAGTTCTTC. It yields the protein CASSIGQDNEQFF.

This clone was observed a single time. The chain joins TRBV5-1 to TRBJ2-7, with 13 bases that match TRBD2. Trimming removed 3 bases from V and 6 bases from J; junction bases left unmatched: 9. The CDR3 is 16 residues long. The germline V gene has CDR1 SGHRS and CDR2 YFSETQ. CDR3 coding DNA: TGCGCCAGCAGCTACCTCGGACTAGCGGGAGTCAGCGAGCAGTACTTC. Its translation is CASSYLGLAGVSEQYF.

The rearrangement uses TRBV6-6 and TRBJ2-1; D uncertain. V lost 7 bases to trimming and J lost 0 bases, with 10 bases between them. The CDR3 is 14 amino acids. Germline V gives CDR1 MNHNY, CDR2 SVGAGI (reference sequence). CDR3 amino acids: CASNSPLSYNEQFF. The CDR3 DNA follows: TGTGCCAGCAATTCCCCCCTCTCCTACAATGAGCAGTTCTTC.

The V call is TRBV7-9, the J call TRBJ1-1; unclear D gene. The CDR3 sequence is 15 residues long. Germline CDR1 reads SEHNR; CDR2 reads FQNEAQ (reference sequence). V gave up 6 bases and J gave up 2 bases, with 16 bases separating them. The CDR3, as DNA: TGTGCCAGCAGGCTACAGAGGACTGTCAACACTGAAGCTTTCTTT. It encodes CASRLQRTVNTEAFF. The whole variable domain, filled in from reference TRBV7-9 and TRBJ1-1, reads DTGVSQNPRHKITKRGQNVTFRCDPISEHNRLYWYRQTLGQGPEFLTYFQNEAQLEKSRLLSDRFSAERPKGSFSTLEIQRTEQGDSAMYLCASRLQRTVNTEAFFGQGTRLTVV.

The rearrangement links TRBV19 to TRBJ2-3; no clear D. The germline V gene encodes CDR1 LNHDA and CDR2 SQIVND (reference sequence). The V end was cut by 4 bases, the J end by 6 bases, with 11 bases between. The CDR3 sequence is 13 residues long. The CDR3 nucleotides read TGTGCCAGTAGTACACAATTTTGGGATACGCAGTATTTT. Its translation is CASSTQFWDTQYF.

The CDR3 DNA reads as TGTGCCAGCAGCGCCCACAGGAACATGAACACTGAAGCTTTCTTT. This gives the protein CASSAHRNMNTEAFF. This chain links TRBV7-8 with TRBJ1-1; tentatively, D is TRBD1 (5 bases). V was trimmed by 5 bases and J by 0 bases, leaving 13 bases between them. The CDR3 is 15 residues long. Germline V gene data show CDR1 as SGHVS and CDR2 as FQNEAQ.

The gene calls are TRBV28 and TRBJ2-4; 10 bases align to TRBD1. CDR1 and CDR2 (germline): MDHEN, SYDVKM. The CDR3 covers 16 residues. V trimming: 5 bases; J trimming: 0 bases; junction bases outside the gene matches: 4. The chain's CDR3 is CASSHGQGGAKNIQYF. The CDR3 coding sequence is TGTGCCAGCAGTCATGGACAGGGGGGAGCCAAAAACATTCAGTACTTC.

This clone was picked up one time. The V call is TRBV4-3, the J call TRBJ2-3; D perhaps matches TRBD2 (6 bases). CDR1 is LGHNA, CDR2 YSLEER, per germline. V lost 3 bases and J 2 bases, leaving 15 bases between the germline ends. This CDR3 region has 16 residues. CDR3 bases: TGCGCCAGCAGCCAGGGTGGTAGCGGAACCACAGATACGCAGTATTTT. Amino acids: CASSQGGSGTTDTQYF.

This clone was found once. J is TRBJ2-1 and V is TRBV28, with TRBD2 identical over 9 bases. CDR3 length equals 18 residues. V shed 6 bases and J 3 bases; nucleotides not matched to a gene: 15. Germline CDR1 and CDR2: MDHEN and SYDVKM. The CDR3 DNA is TGTGCCAGCAGCCATAGGGCCGGACTAGCGCCTGACTACAATGAGCAGTTCTTC. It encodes CASSHRAGLAPDYNEQFF.

The CDR3 sequence is CASSLGGTGSGEQFF. Here the CDR3 DNA reads TGTGCCAGCAGCTTAGGTGGGACCGGGTCCGGTGAGCAGTTCTTC. V and J are TRBV5-4 and TRBJ2-1; D may match TRBD1 or TRBD2 (5 bases each). Germline values: CDR1 SGHNT, CDR2 YYREEE (reference sequence). Trimming left V 2 bases short and J 9 bases short, with 18 bases between. The CDR3 contains 15 residues.

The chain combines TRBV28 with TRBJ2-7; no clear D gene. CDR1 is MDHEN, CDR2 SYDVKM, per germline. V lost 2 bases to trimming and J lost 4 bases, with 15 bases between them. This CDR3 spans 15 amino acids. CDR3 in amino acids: CASSLVQFNRYEQYF. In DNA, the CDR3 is TGTGCCAGCAGTTTAGTACAATTCAACCGGTACGAGCAGTACTTC. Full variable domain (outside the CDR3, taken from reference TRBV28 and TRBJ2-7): DVKVTQSSRYLVKRTGEKVFLECVQDMDHENMFWYRQDPGLGLRLIYFSYDVKMKEKGDIPEGYSVSREKKERFSLILESASTNQTSMYLCASSLVQFNRYEQYFGPGTRLTVT.

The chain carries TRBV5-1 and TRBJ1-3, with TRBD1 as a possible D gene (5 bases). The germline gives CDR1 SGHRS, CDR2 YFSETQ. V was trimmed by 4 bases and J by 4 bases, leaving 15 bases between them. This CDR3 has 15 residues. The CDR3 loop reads CASSREPTAGNTIYF. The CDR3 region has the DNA TGCGCCAGCAGCCGAGAGCCGACAGCCGGAAACACCATATATTTT.

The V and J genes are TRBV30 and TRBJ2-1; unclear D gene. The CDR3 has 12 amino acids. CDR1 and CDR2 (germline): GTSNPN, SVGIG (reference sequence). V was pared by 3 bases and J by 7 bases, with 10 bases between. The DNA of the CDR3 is TGTGCCTGGAGCTGGCAGGCAAATGAGCAGTTCTTC. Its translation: CAWSWQANEQFF.

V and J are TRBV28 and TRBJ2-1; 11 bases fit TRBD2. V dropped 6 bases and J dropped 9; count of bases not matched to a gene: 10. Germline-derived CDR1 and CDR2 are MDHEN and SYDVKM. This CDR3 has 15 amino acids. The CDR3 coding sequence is TGTGCCAGCAGCCCCGGAACTAGCGGGAGAGGTGAGCAGTTCTTC. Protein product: CASSPGTSGRGEQFF.

The DNA of the CDR3 is TGTGCCAGTAGTATGGATCTTGACAGGGAATATGGCTACACCTTC. This translates into CASSMDLDREYGYTF. The chain joins TRBV19 to TRBJ1-2; 7 bases line up with TRBD1. Trimming at V came to 3 bases and at J to 5 bases, leaving 9 bases not matched to a gene. The CDR3 covers 15 residues. Per the germline V gene, CDR1 is LNHDA and CDR2 is SQIVND (reference sequence).

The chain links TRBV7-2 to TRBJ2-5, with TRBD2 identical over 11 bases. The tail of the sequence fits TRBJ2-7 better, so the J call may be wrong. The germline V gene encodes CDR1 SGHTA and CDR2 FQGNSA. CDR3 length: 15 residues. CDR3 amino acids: CASSATGLAAYEQYF. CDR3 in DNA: TGTGCCAGCAGCGCCACGGGACTAGCGGCCTACGAGCAGTACTTC.

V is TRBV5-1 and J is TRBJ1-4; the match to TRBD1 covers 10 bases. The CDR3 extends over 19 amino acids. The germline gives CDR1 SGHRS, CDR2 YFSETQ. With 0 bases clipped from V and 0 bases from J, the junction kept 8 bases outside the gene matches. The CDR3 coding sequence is TGCGCCAGCAGCTTGGTCCCGGGACAGGGGCGGGCAACTAATGAAAAACTGTTTTTT. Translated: CASSLVPGQGRATNEKLFF.

In DNA, the CDR3 is TGTGCCAGCTCACCACAGACGGGAGTTGCTAGTGAGCAGTTCTTC. Translation gives CASSPQTGVASEQFF. The rearrangement uses TRBV18 and TRBJ2-1; possibly TRBD2 for D (6 bases). Germline loops: CDR1 KGHSH, CDR2 LQKENI. V lost 1 base and J lost 9, with 16 bases in between. The CDR3 totals 15 residues.

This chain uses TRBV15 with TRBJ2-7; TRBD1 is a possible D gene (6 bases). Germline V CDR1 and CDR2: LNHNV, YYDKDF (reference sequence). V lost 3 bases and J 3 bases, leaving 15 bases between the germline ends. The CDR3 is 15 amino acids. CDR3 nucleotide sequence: TGTGCCACCAGCAGGATGACGCGCAGGGGCTACGAGCAGTACTTC. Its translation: CATSRMTRRGYEQYF.

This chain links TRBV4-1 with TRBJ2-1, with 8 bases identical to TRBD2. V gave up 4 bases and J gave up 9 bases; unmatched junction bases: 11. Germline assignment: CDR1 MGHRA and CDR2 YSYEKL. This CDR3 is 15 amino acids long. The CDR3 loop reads CASSPTQRSGSEQFF. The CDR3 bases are TGCGCCAGCAGCCCAACACAGCGGAGCGGGAGTGAGCAGTTCTTC.

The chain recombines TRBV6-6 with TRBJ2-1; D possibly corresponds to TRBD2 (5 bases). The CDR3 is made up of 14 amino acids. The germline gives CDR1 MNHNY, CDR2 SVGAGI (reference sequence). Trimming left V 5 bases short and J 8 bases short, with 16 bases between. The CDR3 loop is CASSAPGIGDEQFF. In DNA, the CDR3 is TGTGCCAGCAGTGCCCCCGGGATCGGCGATGAGCAGTTCTTC.

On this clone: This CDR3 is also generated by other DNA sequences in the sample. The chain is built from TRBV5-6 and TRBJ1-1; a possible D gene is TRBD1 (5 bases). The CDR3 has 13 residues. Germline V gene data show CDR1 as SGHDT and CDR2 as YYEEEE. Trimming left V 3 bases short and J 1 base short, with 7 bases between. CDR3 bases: TGTGCCAGCAGCTCCACAGGGAACACTGAAGCTTTCTTT. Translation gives CASSSTGNTEAFF.

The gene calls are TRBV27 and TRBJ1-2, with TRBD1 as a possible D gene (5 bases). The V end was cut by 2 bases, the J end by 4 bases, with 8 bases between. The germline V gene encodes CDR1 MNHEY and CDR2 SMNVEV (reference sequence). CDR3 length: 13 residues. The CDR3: CASSLAGGYGYTF. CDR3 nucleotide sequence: TGTGCCAGCAGTTTAGCGGGGGGCTATGGCTACACCTTC.

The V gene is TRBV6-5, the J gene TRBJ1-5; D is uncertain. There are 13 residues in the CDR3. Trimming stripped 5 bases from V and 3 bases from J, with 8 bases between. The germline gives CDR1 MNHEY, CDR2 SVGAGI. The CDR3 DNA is TGTGCCAGCAGTACAAGTTACAATCAGCCCCAGCATTTT. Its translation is CASSTSYNQPQHF.